Each of the 25 T cell receptor beta chains below was sequenced from the same sample in a study of T cells in Graves' hyperthyroidism and ophthalmopathy. Amplified TCR beta CDR3 regions derived from RNA transcripts. TCR CDR3 regions were first amplified by RT-PCR with HTBI primers. TCRdb passed the multiplex PCR reads through MiXCR, listing each CDR3 protein once. The data show just under 750,000 distinct CDR3 sequences, roughly 32% seen once. Specimen: blood. The receptors originated from a middle-aged woman with Graves' hyperthyroidism.

The gene calls are TRBV20-1 and TRBJ2-3; D tentatively fits TRBD1 or TRBD2 (5 bases each). Trimming took off 4 bases at V and 6 bases at J, with 17 bases between the two ends. The germline gives CDR1 DFQATT, CDR2 SNEGSKA (reference sequence). CDR3 length: 14 amino acids. The CDR3 loop is CSATYSVKGDTQYF. CDR3 bases: TGCAGTGCTACCTATAGCGTCAAGGGGGATACGCAGTATTTT.

In its sample, this clonotype was seen a few times. The rearrangement links TRBV29-1 to TRBJ1-3; D is possibly TRBD1 (6 bases). The V gene lost 7 bases and the J gene lost 2 bases, with 12 bases spanning the gap. CDR3 length: 13 residues. Germline loops: CDR1 SQVTM, CDR2 ANQGSEA. The CDR3 protein is CSAGRGAGNTIYF. CDR3 DNA sequence: TGCAGCGCCGGCAGGGGCGCTGGAAACACCATATATTTT.

This clonotype was recorded at least ten times. The genes are TRBV19 and TRBJ1-1; D possibly corresponds to TRBD1 (5 bases). Germline values: CDR1 LNHDA, CDR2 SQIVND (reference sequence). This CDR3 is 15 amino acids long. V lost 5 bases to trimming and J lost 1 base, with 14 bases between them. This CDR3 is CASSPRTLSNTEAFF. The DNA of the CDR3 is TGTGCCAGTAGTCCAAGGACATTATCGAACACTGAAGCTTTCTTT.

In its sample, this clonotype was seen many times. The chain uses TRBV6-5 and TRBJ1-1; unclear D gene. V lost 5 bases to trimming and J lost 8 bases, with 9 bases between them. Germline CDR1 is MNHEY and CDR2 is SVGAGI. The CDR3 is made up of 11 amino acids. CDR3 in DNA: TGTGCCAGCAGTGAACGACTCGAAGCTTTCTTT. Protein sequence: CASSERLEAFF.

On this clonotype itself: The junction and the germline gene differ at one end; a read error may be behind it. The chain is built from TRBV7-2 and TRBJ2-2; a weak D match, TRBD2 (6 bases). Germline V gives CDR1 SGHTA, CDR2 FQGNSA. The CDR3 is 18 amino acids. CDR3 in amino acids: CASSQDWFRGSSTGELFF. The CDR3 coding sequence is TGCGCCAGCAGCCAAGATTGGTTCCGGGGGAGTAGCACCGGGGAGCTGTTTTTT.

This chain joins TRBV10-2 and TRBJ1-2, with D perhaps matching TRBD1 (5 bases). The CDR3 length is 13 residues. Germline CDR1 WSHSY, CDR2 SAAADI. V shed 6 bases and J shed 4 bases, with 12 bases lying between them. The CDR3: CASRARALYGYTF. CDR3 nucleotide sequence: TGCGCCAGCAGGGCCAGGGCTCTCTATGGCTACACCTTC.

This clonotype was seen once. One end of the junction does not line up with germline, which may come from a read error. J is TRBJ1-2 and V is TRBV12-3 or TRBV12-4, with 9 bases lining up with TRBD1. The CDR3 covers 15 residues. CDR3 amino acids: CASSLAAQGAEGYTF. In DNA form, the CDR3 reads TGTGCCAGCAGCTTAGCGGCACAGGGGGCGGAGGGCTACACCTTC.

To note about this clonotype: A much larger clonotype is one base distant, so this may be a read error. The chain recombines TRBV6-5 with TRBJ2-7, with D tentatively TRBD2 (6 bases). CDR1 MNHEY and CDR2 SVGAGI come from the germline V gene. CDR3 length: 11 amino acids. The CDR3 sequence: CAGSLGTEQYF. DNA for the CDR3: TGTGCCGGCAGTCTAGGGACTGAGCAGTACTTC.

V usage is TRBV7-9 and J usage is TRBJ2-2; a possible D gene is TRBD2 (5 bases). The CDR3 totals 17 residues. The germline V and J ends were trimmed by 2 bases and 1 base, with 14 bases remaining between them. Germline V gives CDR1 SEHNR, CDR2 FQNEAQ (reference sequence). CDR3 region: CASSLIGSGKNTGELFF. CDR3 nucleotide sequence: TGTGCCAGCAGCTTAATCGGTTCCGGGAAGAACACCGGGGAGCTGTTTTTT.

This clonotype was seen ten or more times. One end of the junction fails to match germline, which may point to a read error. J is TRBJ1-4 and V is TRBV9; D possibly corresponds to TRBD1 (6 bases). This CDR3 has 14 residues. CDR1 is SGDLS, CDR2 YYNGEE, per germline. The CDR3 bases are TGTGCCAGCAGCCAGGACAGTACTAATGAGAAACTGTTTTTT. Encoded protein: CASSQDSTNEKLFF.

The chain combines TRBV13 with TRBJ1-2; 12 bases are shared with TRBD1. The ends lost 5 bases at V and 0 bases at J; junction bases unmatched: 10. The CDR3 runs to 18 residues. From germline, CDR1 is PRHDT and CDR2 FYEKMQ (reference sequence). DNA for the CDR3: TGTGCCAGCAGCCTCCCTCGGGACAGGGGGCTGTCTAACTATGGCTACACCTTC. Protein: CASSLPRDRGLSNYGYTF.

Here the CDR3 DNA reads TGTGCCAGTGGCCCACCGTCAGGGGGCGGCTATGGCTACACCTTC. Amino acid sequence: CASGPPSGGGYGYTF. The rearrangement joins TRBV19 to TRBJ1-2, with 8 bases lining up with TRBD1. CDR1 and CDR2 from the germline V gene are LNHDA and SQIVND (reference sequence). V dropped 8 bases and J dropped 4; count of bases not matched to a gene: 12. This CDR3 spans 15 amino acids.

This sequence joins TRBV14 and TRBJ1-1; D may be TRBD1 (6 bases). Trimming stripped 5 bases from V and 3 bases from J, with 16 bases between. The germline V gene has CDR1 SGHDN and CDR2 FVKESK. CDR3 length: 15 residues. For the CDR3, the DNA is TGTGCCAGCAGCTGGGTGGACAGCAGCGACACTGAAGCTTTCTTT. It codes for CASSWVDSSDTEAFF.

This rearrangement joins TRBV10-3 to TRBJ1-1, with no clear D. CDR1 and CDR2 (germline): ENHRY, SYGVKD. This CDR3 region has 15 residues. V dropped 0 bases and J dropped 2 bases, with 10 bases sitting between them. CDR3 protein: CAISESSGSNTEAFF. CDR3 DNA: TGTGCCATCAGTGAGTCGTCGGGCAGCAACACTGAAGCTTTCTTT.

The chain carries TRBV19 and TRBJ1-1; no clear D. Germline assignment: CDR1 LNHDA and CDR2 SQIVND (reference sequence). V was pared by 5 bases and J by 10 bases, with 14 bases between. The CDR3 length is 12 residues. The CDR3 here is CASSHPGLGAFF. The CDR3 DNA reads as TGTGCCAGTAGTCACCCCGGGCTAGGAGCTTTCTTT.

This clonotype was detected many times. The chain couples TRBV20-1 to TRBJ2-7, with TRBD2 as a possible D gene (6 bases). This CDR3 region has 13 residues. The germline V gene has CDR1 DFQATT and CDR2 SNEGSKA (reference sequence). V was cut by 5 bases and J by 7 bases, with 18 bases left in between. CDR3 in amino acids: CSADSGRGLEQYF. Written as DNA, the CDR3 is TGCAGTGCTGACTCCGGGAGAGGACTAGAGCAGTACTTC.

The chain uses TRBV7-2 and TRBJ2-7, with 9 bases matching TRBD2. The CDR3 is made up of 16 amino acids. Germline loops: CDR1 SGHTA, CDR2 FQGNSA. Germline trimming cut 1 base from V and 3 bases from J; bases unmatched to any gene: 7. The CDR3 sequence is CASSLVPLAGNYEQYF. The CDR3 DNA reads as TGTGCCAGCAGCTTAGTCCCCCTAGCGGGGAACTACGAGCAGTACTTC.

This clonotype was seen repeatedly, ten times or more. The chain couples TRBV10-3 to TRBJ2-7; D is possibly TRBD1 (6 bases). V lost 2 bases and J 2 bases, leaving 10 bases between the germline ends. CDR1 and CDR2 from the germline V gene are ENHRY and SYGVKD. The CDR3 runs 14 residues. The chain's CDR3 is CAISEGQGPYEQYF. As DNA, the CDR3 is TGTGCCATCAGTGAGGGCCAGGGGCCCTACGAGCAGTACTTC.

V gene TRBV6-2 or TRBV6-3 combines with J gene TRBJ2-2, with D uncertain. V lost 3 bases to trimming and J lost 8 bases, with 16 bases between them. The CDR3 contains 15 residues. The germline gives CDR1 MNHEY, CDR2 SVGEGT. The CDR3 nucleotides are TGTGCCAGCAGTTATCCGCCGGATCGGAGAGGGGAGCTGTTTTTT. It codes for CASSYPPDRRGELFF.

The V gene is TRBV7-3, the J gene TRBJ2-5, with D perhaps matching TRBD2 (6 bases). V was clipped by 5 bases and J by 2 bases, with 12 bases between them. Germline CDR1 SGHTA, CDR2 FQGTGA. CDR3 length: 14 residues. CDR3 DNA: TGTGCCAGCAGCCAGGGAGGATATCAAGAGACCCAGTACTTC. Translation gives CASSQGGYQETQYF.

The V gene is TRBV19, the J gene TRBJ1-1; no definite D call. The germline V gene has CDR1 LNHDA and CDR2 SQIVND (reference sequence). The CDR3 is 14 amino acids. V shed 5 bases and J shed 4 bases, with 14 bases lying between them. CDR3 sequence reads: CASSRARSSTEAFF. The DNA for the CDR3 is TGTGCCAGTAGTCGAGCACGTTCGAGCACTGAAGCTTTCTTT. The full variable domain, its missing parts supplied by reference TRBV19 and TRBJ1-1, is DGGITQSPKYLFRKEGQNVTLSCEQNLNHDAMYWYRQDPGQGLRLIYYSQIVNDFQKGDIAEGYSVSREKKESFPLTVTSAQKNPTAFYLCASSRARSSTEAFFGQGTRLTVV.

The V call is TRBV29-1, the J call TRBJ2-7; D may match TRBD1 or TRBD2 (6 bases each). Trimming pared 3 bases from V and 5 bases from J, leaving 11 bases between. Germline CDR1 SQVTM, CDR2 ANQGSEA. This CDR3 region has 12 residues. CDR3 sequence: CSVESGADEQYF. The CDR3 bases are TGCAGCGTTGAGTCGGGGGCGGACGAGCAGTACTTC.

The rearrangement uses TRBV12-3 or TRBV12-4 and TRBJ2-5; 10 bases are a match to TRBD2. Trimming removed 5 bases from V and 4 bases from J; junction bases left unmatched: 7. The CDR3 has 15 amino acids. CDR3 coding DNA: TGTGCCAGCAGTAATCAGCGGGGGGGCCGAGAGACCCAGTACTTC. It codes for CASSNQRGGRETQYF.

This rearrangement joins TRBV7-9 to TRBJ2-6, with 9 bases matching TRBD2. The germline V gene encodes CDR1 SEHNR and CDR2 FQNEAQ (reference sequence). This CDR3 is built from 16 residues. The V and J ends lost 3 bases and 4 bases, in that order; junction bases with no gene match: 4. The CDR3 bases are TGTGCCAGCAGCTTCACCGGGACTAGCGGGGCCAACGTCCTGACTTTC. Translation: CASSFTGTSGANVLTF.

This chain joins TRBV6-5 and TRBJ2-3, with 10 bases fitting TRBD1. The CDR3 runs 16 residues. J lost 8 bases, V lost 4 bases, and 12 bases had no gene match. Germline CDR1 reads MNHEY; CDR2 reads SVGAGI. The CDR3 region has the DNA TGTGCCAGCAGTTTCGTAGGGACAGGGGACCCGGTTACGCAGTATTTT. Translated: CASSFVGTGDPVTQYF.